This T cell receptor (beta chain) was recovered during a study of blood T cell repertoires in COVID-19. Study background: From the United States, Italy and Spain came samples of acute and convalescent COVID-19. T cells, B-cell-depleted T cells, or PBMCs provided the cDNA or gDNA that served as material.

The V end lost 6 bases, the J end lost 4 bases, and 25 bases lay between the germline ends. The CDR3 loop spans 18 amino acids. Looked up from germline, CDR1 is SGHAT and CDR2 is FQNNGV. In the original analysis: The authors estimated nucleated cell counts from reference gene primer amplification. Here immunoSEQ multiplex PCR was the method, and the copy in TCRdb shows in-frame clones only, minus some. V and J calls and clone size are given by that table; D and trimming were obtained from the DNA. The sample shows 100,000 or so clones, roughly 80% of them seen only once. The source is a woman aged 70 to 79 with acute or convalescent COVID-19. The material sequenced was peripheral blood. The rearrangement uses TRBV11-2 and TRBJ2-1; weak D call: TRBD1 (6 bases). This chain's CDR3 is CASRRWGQGRISYNEQFF. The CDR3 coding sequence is TGTGCCAGCAGGCGGTGGGGCCAGGGGCGAATCTCTTACAATGAGCAGTTCTTC.